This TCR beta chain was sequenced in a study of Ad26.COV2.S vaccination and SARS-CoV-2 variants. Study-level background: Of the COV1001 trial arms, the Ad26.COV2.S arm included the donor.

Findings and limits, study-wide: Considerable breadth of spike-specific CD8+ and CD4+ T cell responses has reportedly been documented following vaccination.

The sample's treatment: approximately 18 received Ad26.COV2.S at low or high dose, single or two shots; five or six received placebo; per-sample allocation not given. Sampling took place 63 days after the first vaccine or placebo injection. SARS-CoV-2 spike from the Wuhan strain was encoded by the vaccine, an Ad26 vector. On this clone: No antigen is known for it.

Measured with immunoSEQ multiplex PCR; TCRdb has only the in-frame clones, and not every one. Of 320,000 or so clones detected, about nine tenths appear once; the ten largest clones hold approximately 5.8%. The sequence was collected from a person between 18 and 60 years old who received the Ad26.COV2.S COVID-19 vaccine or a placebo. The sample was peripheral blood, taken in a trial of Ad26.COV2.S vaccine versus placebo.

The CDR3 DNA reads as TGCGCCAGCAGCCTCATGGGGACAGGGGTAGAGGTTGGCTATGGCTACACCTTC. The encoded protein is CASSLMGTGVEVGYGYTF. The genes are TRBV4-3 and TRBJ1-2; 10 positions match TRBD1. CDR3 length: 18 amino acids. V lost 4 bases, J lost 4 bases, and 15 bases stayed unmatched. Germline CDR1 LGHNA, CDR2 YSLEER.